The 32 T cell receptor beta chains below all came from one sample that was sequenced in a study of control samples from healthy donors and cancer patients. TCRdb keeps only in-frame clones here, not all; method: immunoSEQ multiplex PCR. This table holds some 140,000 clones, approximately 92% found once. Input material: blood. The receptor set was obtained from a man between 25 and 39 years old in good health.

This chain links TRBV6-2 or TRBV6-3 with TRBJ1-5; D uncertain. Per germline, CDR1 MNHEY and CDR2 SVGEGT. The CDR3 totals 19 residues. The ends were cut back, 4 bases at V and 0 bases at J, with 22 bases in the middle. DNA of the CDR3: TGTGCCAGCAGTTTCCCGAATGCGCCCGAGACCCTTAGCAATCAGCCCCAGCATTTT. Encoded protein: CASSFPNAPETLSNQPQHF.

The chain employs TRBV12-3 or TRBV12-4 and TRBJ2-7; TRBD1 matches at 8 bases. J gave up 6 bases and V 9 bases, and 7 bases lay outside the gene matches. The CDR3 contains 12 residues. The CDR3 here is CASQRTGSEQYF. In nucleotides, the CDR3 is TGTGCCAGTCAACGGACAGGGAGCGAGCAGTACTTC.

The V call is TRBV14, the J call TRBJ1-3; D not resolved. The CDR3 sequence is 14 residues long. V was shortened by 1 base and J by 10 bases, with 14 bases between the two germline ends. Germline CDR1 SGHDN, CDR2 FVKESK. The CDR3 here is CASSQGPRAFTIYF. The CDR3 region has the DNA TGTGCCAGCAGCCAAGGACCTCGGGCTTTTACCATATATTTT.

The chain combines TRBV6-1 with TRBJ2-3; 8 nucleotides line up with TRBD2. CDR1 and CDR2 (germline): MNHNS, SASEGT. Germline trimming cut 4 bases from V and 1 base from J; bases unmatched to any gene: 7. This CDR3 is 16 amino acids long. In nucleotides, the CDR3 is TGTGCCAGCAGTGCCCTGACTAGCGTCGGCACAGATACGCAGTATTTT. It specifies CASSALTSVGTDTQYF.

The V and J genes are TRBV27 and TRBJ2-1; D gene uncertain. Germline V CDR1 and CDR2: MNHEY, SMNVEV (reference sequence). V lost 3 bases and J lost 0, with 6 bases in between. The length of the CDR3 is 14 residues. CDR3 amino acids: CASSFESSYNEQFF. CDR3 coding DNA: TGTGCCAGCAGTTTCGAAAGCTCCTACAATGAGCAGTTCTTC.

This clone was found once. The rearrangement uses TRBV27 and TRBJ2-1, with a weak D call TRBD2 (6 bases). With 1 base removed from V and 4 bases from J, the gap between germline ends came to 11 bases. The length of the CDR3 is 15 residues. The germline V gene encodes CDR1 MNHEY and CDR2 SMNVEV (reference sequence). In nucleotides, the CDR3 is TGTGCCAGCAGTTTATACCGGGACTTTTACAATGAGCAGTTCTTC. It encodes CASSLYRDFYNEQFF.

The V call is TRBV7-8, the J call TRBJ1-5; no reliable D call. Germline V lookup: CDR1 SGHVS, CDR2 FQNEAQ. V lost 5 bases, J lost 0 bases, and 8 bases lay in between. The CDR3 runs to 14 residues. The CDR3 DNA follows: TGTGCCAGCAGCCAAGGCAGTAGCAATCAGCCCCAGCATTTT. As protein: CASSQGSSNQPQHF.

The chain recombines TRBV30 with TRBJ1-3; D is unclear. The CDR3 runs to 11 residues. The V gene lost 0 bases and the J gene lost 9 bases, with 6 bases spanning the gap. CDR1 is GTSNPN, CDR2 SVGIG, per germline (reference sequence). Written as DNA, the CDR3 is TGTGCCTGGAGTGTGGAGAGCACCATATATTTT. Its translation: CAWSVESTIYF.

The chain has TRBV5-6 and TRBJ1-1; D gene unclear. Germline V CDR1 and CDR2: SGHDT, YYEEEE. Trimming stripped 1 base from V and 0 bases from J, with 4 bases between. The CDR3 has 13 amino acids. Written as DNA, the CDR3 is TGTGCCAGCAGCTTGTATCTGAACACTGAAGCTTTCTTT. It encodes CASSLYLNTEAFF.

This rearrangement joins TRBV7-2 to TRBJ2-6; a possible D gene is TRBD1 (6 bases). Trimming shortened V by 3 bases and J by 2 bases, and 8 bases separated the two germline ends. Germline V gene data show CDR1 as SGHTA and CDR2 as FQGNSA. The CDR3 extends over 15 amino acids. The DNA for the CDR3 is TGTGCCAGCAGCTTCAGGGGTACTGGGGCCAACGTCCTGACTTTC. This sequence encodes CASSFRGTGANVLTF.

V usage is TRBV2 and J usage is TRBJ2-7; weak D call: TRBD1 (6 bases). Between the trimmed V and J ends, which lost 5 bases and 7 bases, there was a span of 12 bases. Germline V gene data show CDR1 as SNHLY and CDR2 as FYNNEI. The CDR3 sequence is 12 residues long. Here the CDR3 DNA reads TGTGCCAGCAGTCCACAGGGTGGTGAGCAGTACTTC. Amino acids: CASSPQGGEQYF.

The V gene is TRBV29-1, the J gene TRBJ1-2, with D possibly matching TRBD1 (6 bases). The germline V gene encodes CDR1 SQVTM and CDR2 ANQGSEA. The CDR3 totals 15 residues. V lost 0 bases, J lost 8 bases, and 19 bases lay in between. The CDR3 DNA follows: TGCAGCGTTGAAGATCGTGGGGGGCGAACTGCGGGCTACACCTTC. Translated: CSVEDRGGRTAGYTF. Combining the CDR3 with reference TRBV29-1 and TRBJ1-2 gives the whole variable domain SAVISQKPSRDICQRGTSLTIQCQVDSQVTMMFWYRQQPGQSLTLIATANQGSEATYESGFVIDKFPISRPNLTFSTLTVSNMSPEDSSIYLCSVEDRGGRTAGYTFGSGTRLTVV.

This clone was seen repeatedly, ten times or more. V is TRBV6-2 or TRBV6-3 and J is TRBJ2-3, with TRBD2 as a possible D gene (5 bases). V was shortened by 2 bases and J by 1 base, with 22 bases between the two germline ends. This CDR3 region has 19 residues. From germline, CDR1 is MNHEY and CDR2 SVGEGT. The CDR3 is CASSYLIRSDFSGTDTQYF. CDR3 nucleotide sequence: TGTGCCAGCAGTTACCTGATTCGTTCGGACTTTTCCGGCACAGATACGCAGTATTTT.

This chain connects TRBV7-9 to TRBJ1-2, with 10 nucleotides matching TRBD1. The CDR3 is 17 amino acids. J lost 4 bases, V lost 5 bases, and 13 bases had no gene match. In germline, CDR1 is SEHNR, CDR2 FQNEAQ (reference sequence). The CDR3 DNA sequence: TGTGCCAGCAGCATTTTAACCGGGACAGGGGTTGGCTATGGCTACACCTTC. It encodes CASSILTGTGVGYGYTF.

The CDR3 DNA is TGTGCCAGCAGCTTGGGAGGGACCTACGAGCAGTACTTC. Translated, it gives CASSLGGTYEQYF. V usage is TRBV5-4 and J usage is TRBJ2-7; the D gene is possibly TRBD2 (5 bases). CDR3 length: 13 amino acids. In germline, CDR1 is SGHNT, CDR2 YYREEE (reference sequence). Trimming pared 0 bases from V and 2 bases from J, leaving 6 bases between.

For this clone: Because the CDR3's place on the DNA is in doubt, the DNA is left out and the CDR3 is given as listed by TCRdb. The chain's CDR3 is CASSSSGGRGYTF. V usage is TRBV28 and J usage is TRBJ1-2. The CDR3 length equals 13 residues, ends included. Germline loops: CDR1 MDHEN, CDR2 SYDVKM.

The chain combines TRBV28 with TRBJ2-7, with D perhaps TRBD2 (7 bases). The CDR3 totals 17 residues. Germline values: CDR1 MDHEN, CDR2 SYDVKM. The V end lost 7 bases, the J end lost 1 base, and 23 bases lay between the germline ends. The CDR3: CASISRGTSSGSYEQYF. CDR3 DNA sequence: TGTGCCAGCATCTCCAGGGGAACCTCTAGCGGATCCTACGAGCAGTACTTC.

V usage is TRBV30 and J usage is TRBJ2-1; D remains ambiguous. In germline, CDR1 is GTSNPN, CDR2 SVGIG (reference sequence). V lost 2 bases, J lost 4 bases, and 9 bases lay in between. This CDR3 comprises 13 residues. The CDR3 DNA sequence: TGTGCCTGGAGTAGGCCCCGTTACAATGAGCAGTTCTTC. Translation: CAWSRPRYNEQFF.

This chain connects TRBV5-1 to TRBJ2-1; the match to TRBD2 covers 11 bases. The germline gives CDR1 SGHRS, CDR2 YFSETQ. Trimming cost V 3 bases and J 5 bases; bases outside gene matches: 4. This CDR3 region has 15 residues. The CDR3 DNA follows: TGCGCCAGCAGCTCGGGACTAGCGGTTAACAATGAGCAGTTCTTC. This codes for CASSSGLAVNNEQFF.

The rearrangement links TRBV28 to TRBJ1-1, with unresolved D. The germline V gene encodes CDR1 MDHEN and CDR2 SYDVKM. The CDR3 sequence is 11 residues long. The germline V and J ends were trimmed by 7 bases and 11 bases, with 14 bases remaining between them. The CDR3 protein is CASTSSATAFF. As DNA, the CDR3 is TGTGCCAGCACCTCTAGCGCCACGGCTTTCTTT.

The V gene is TRBV5-1, the J gene TRBJ1-1; D not resolved. The CDR3 consists of 17 residues. Germline V gives CDR1 SGHRS, CDR2 YFSETQ. Trimming shortened V by 5 bases and J by 2 bases, and 22 bases separated the two germline ends. The CDR3 loop reads CASRYLSRGIGNTEAFF. CDR3 DNA: TGCGCCAGCAGATATTTATCACGAGGTATCGGAAACACTGAAGCTTTCTTT.

The chain uses TRBV7-9 and TRBJ1-5, with TRBD1 matching 12 bases. V trimming: 4 bases; J trimming: 6 bases; junction bases outside the gene matches: 10. The CDR3 covers 17 residues. Germline-derived CDR1 and CDR2 are SEHNR and FQNEAQ (reference sequence). The CDR3 nucleotides are TGTGCCAGCAGCTCTCAATCCGGGACAGGGGGCTTTCAGCCCCAGCATTTT. Protein sequence: CASSSQSGTGGFQPQHF.

The chain combines TRBV9 with TRBJ2-2; 7 nucleotides line up with TRBD2. The CDR3 length is 15 residues. V was clipped by 0 bases and J by 7 bases; unmatched bases: 6. CDR1 SGDLS and CDR2 YYNGEE come from the germline V gene. The CDR3 region is CASSVGASGGGELFF. The DNA for the CDR3 is TGTGCCAGCAGCGTAGGGGCTAGCGGAGGCGGGGAGCTGTTTTTT. Supplemented by reference TRBV9 and TRBJ2-2, the full variable domain reads DSGVTQTPKHLITATGQRVTLRCSPRSGDLSVYWYQQSLDQGLQFLIQYYNGEERAKGNILERFSAQQFPDLHSELNLSSLELGDSALYFCASSVGASGGGELFFGEGSRLTVL.

The rearrangement uses TRBV6-5 and TRBJ1-2; D not resolved. This CDR3 is built from 12 residues. Germline CDR1 reads MNHEY; CDR2 reads SVGAGI. Trimming removed 6 bases from V and 7 bases from J, with 12 bases in between. CDR3 residues: CASRNVGFGYTF. The CDR3 DNA is TGTGCCAGCAGGAATGTAGGGTTTGGCTACACCTTC.

The genes are TRBV15 and TRBJ1-4; no definite D call. The germline V gene encodes CDR1 LNHNV and CDR2 YYDKDF (reference sequence). CDR3 length: 15 residues. Trimming removed 0 bases at V and 3 bases at J, with 8 bases between. Written as DNA, the CDR3 is TGTGCCACCAGCAGAGAGTCCGGGTCTAATGAAAAACTGTTTTTT. This codes for CATSRESGSNEKLFF.

The chain recombines TRBV7-9 with TRBJ1-1; 7 bases are shared with TRBD1. The junction had 4 bases not matched to a gene; V was cut back by 7 bases and J by 5 bases. Germline-derived CDR1 and CDR2 are SEHNR and FQNEAQ (reference sequence). This CDR3 contains 12 residues. The CDR3 region is CASTDRVTEAFF. CDR3 DNA: TGTGCCAGCACCGACAGGGTGACTGAAGCTTTCTTT.

V is TRBV28 and J is TRBJ2-7; 10 bases match TRBD1. Germline CDR1 MDHEN, CDR2 SYDVKM. J was trimmed by 5 bases and V by 4 bases; bases with no gene match: 8. The CDR3 consists of 15 residues. Here the CDR3 reads CASSSTGTGDHEQYF. CDR3 coding DNA: TGTGCCAGCAGTTCCACCGGGACAGGGGACCACGAGCAGTACTTC.

This clone was counted once. The rearrangement uses TRBV6-5 and TRBJ2-7; D is unresolved. The V gene lost 10 bases and the J gene lost 2 bases, with 12 bases spanning the gap. This CDR3 is 12 amino acids long. Germline loops: CDR1 MNHEY, CDR2 SVGAGI. The CDR3 reads CATQDGTYEQYF. As DNA, the CDR3 is TGTGCCACCCAGGACGGCACCTACGAGCAGTACTTC.

V and J are TRBV7-2 and TRBJ2-1; weak D call: TRBD2 (5 bases). The CDR3 runs to 14 residues. V gave up 1 base and J gave up 8 bases, with 12 bases separating them. Germline V gene lookup returns CDR1 SGHTA and CDR2 FQGNSA. The CDR3 reads CASSLDRGVDEQFF. The DNA of the CDR3 is TGTGCCAGCAGCTTAGACCGGGGTGTGGATGAGCAGTTCTTC.

A note on this clone: As the CDR3 is not closed by the conserved phenylalanine or tryptophan, this likely results from a read error. CDR3: CASSLSGGNTEAFL. The CDR3 DNA sequence: TGTGCCAGCAGTTTATCGGGGGGGAACACTGAAGCTTTCCTT. J is TRBJ1-1 and V is TRBV28; TRBD1 is a possible D gene (5 bases). V lost 1 base and J lost 1, with 7 bases in between. CDR1 and CDR2 (germline): MDHEN, SYDVKM. CDR3 length equals 14 residues.

The table lists this clone with a few counts. The V call is TRBV10-3, the J call TRBJ1-1; 7 nucleotides match TRBD1. The V gene's germline CDR1 is ENHRY and CDR2 SYGVKD. CDR3 size: 14 residues. V trimming: 5 bases; J trimming: 3 bases; junction bases outside the gene matches: 6. CDR3 coding DNA: TGTGCCATCAGTAGGGGACAGACCTACACTGAAGCTTTCTTT. This translates into CAISRGQTYTEAFF.

The chain carries TRBV5-1 and TRBJ1-1; D unclear. The CDR3 is 17 amino acids. Trimming removed 3 bases from V and 0 bases from J, with 18 bases in between. CDR1 and CDR2 (germline): SGHRS, YFSETQ. CDR3 in amino acids: CASSWGLTGLLNTEAFF. The CDR3 DNA reads as TGCGCCAGCAGCTGGGGTCTTACCGGACTCTTGAACACTGAAGCTTTCTTT.